The source of this T cell receptor beta chain is a study of metastatic and nonmetastatic thyroid tumors. About the research overall: The study looked at repertoires side by side in blood and in tumor or nodule tissue from malignant and benign thyroid patients. Points from the study as a whole: Patients with malignant thyroid tumors reportedly had significantly higher TCR beta diversity than those with benign nodules, in blood and tumor.

Original processing methods: The authors used CDR3 differences across clinicopathological groups to build a distant-metastasis classifier for papillary thyroid cancer. Through MiXCR, TCRdb re-clonotyped the PCR reads. These V and J calls are TCRdb output, not the study's own analysis. The data hold some 50,000 clones, with 22% observed a single time. This clone was seen ten or more times. Its antigen is unidentified. Germline V gives CDR1 SNHLY, CDR2 FYNNEI. V dropped 5 bases and J dropped 0 bases, with 8 bases sitting between them. The CDR3 contains 13 residues. Each patient went into thyroid surgery without having received any treatment.

The chain combines TRBV2 with TRBJ2-7, with D maybe TRBD1 (6 bases). This TCR came from a male donor with papillary thyroid cancer or a benign thyroid nodule (not recorded which). Some clones in this sample may be carry-over from other donors' samples. Sequencing used blood. CDR3 protein: CASSNRDSYEQYF. CDR3 nucleotide sequence: TGTGCCAGCAGTAACAGGGACTCCTACGAGCAGTACTTC.